The 21 T cell receptor beta chains listed next were all sequenced from one sample in a study of control samples from healthy donors and cancer patients. TCRdb keeps only in-frame clones here, not all; method: immunoSEQ multiplex PCR. Of roughly 94,000 clones detected, approximately 84% appear once; the ten largest clones hold under 50%. Sample: PBMCs. The source of these receptors is a man between 70 and 80 years old with lung cancer.

The chain combines TRBV7-3 with TRBJ2-1; the match to TRBD2 covers 9 bases. V dropped 6 bases and J dropped 0; count of bases not matched to a gene: 3. The germline V gene has CDR1 SGHTA and CDR2 FQGTGA. There are 15 residues in the CDR3. The CDR3 region has the DNA TGTGCCAGCAGTAGCGGGGGAAGCTCCTACAATGAGCAGTTCTTC. Protein sequence: CASSSGGSSYNEQFF.

The rearrangement uses TRBV19 and TRBJ2-1, with D maybe TRBD1 (5 bases). CDR3 size: 17 residues. Germline values: CDR1 LNHDA, CDR2 SQIVND (reference sequence). The V gene lost 6 bases and the J gene lost 4 bases, with 22 bases spanning the gap. As DNA, the CDR3 is TGTGCCAGTAGATCACGCATTCAGGGCGTATTATACAATGAGCAGTTCTTC. Protein product: CASRSRIQGVLYNEQFF.

This rearrangement joins TRBV19 to TRBJ2-3; D call uncertain. Germline CDR1 is LNHDA and CDR2 is SQIVND (reference sequence). This CDR3 has 14 residues. V lost 2 bases and J 1 base, leaving 7 bases between the germline ends. CDR3 residues: CASSIRQRTDTQYF. The CDR3 DNA is TGTGCCAGTAGTATAAGGCAACGCACAGATACGCAGTATTTT.

The chain is built from TRBV9 and TRBJ2-1, with unresolved D. CDR3 size: 13 residues. V was shortened by 0 bases and J by 7 bases, with 8 bases between the two germline ends. Germline-derived CDR1 and CDR2 are SGDLS and YYNGEE. CDR3 in DNA: TGTGCCAGCAGCGTAGGCCTTACGAATGAGCAGTTCTTC. As protein: CASSVGLTNEQFF.

The chain has TRBV19 and TRBJ1-1; the match to TRBD1 covers 11 bases. From germline, CDR1 is LNHDA and CDR2 SQIVND (reference sequence). The CDR3 totals 15 residues. Trimming at V came to 3 bases and at J to 1 base, leaving 1 base not matched to a gene. The CDR3: CASSIGTGGNTEAFF. As DNA, the CDR3 is TGTGCCAGTAGTATCGGGACAGGGGGGAACACTGAAGCTTTCTTT.

The gene calls are TRBV12-5 and TRBJ1-2; 7 bases align to TRBD1. Trimming took 3 bases from V and 4 from J; bases not matched to a gene: 8. Germline CDR1 and CDR2: LGHNT and FRNRAP. CDR3 length equals 15 residues. CDR3 sequence reads: CASGLPQGSFYGYTF. Here the CDR3 DNA reads TGTGCTAGTGGTTTACCACAGGGGTCTTTCTATGGCTACACCTTC.

The chain is built from TRBV3-1 (or the pseudogene TRBV3-2) and TRBJ2-6; 7 bases line up with TRBD2. J lost 1 base, V lost 4 bases, and 13 bases had no gene match. In germline, CDR1 is LGHDT, CDR2 YNNKEL (reference sequence). The CDR3 covers 19 residues. CDR3 residues: CASSPRHPAGISGANVLTF. For the CDR3, the DNA is TGTGCCAGCAGCCCCCGTCACCCAGCGGGGATTTCTGGGGCCAACGTCCTGACTTTC.

The chain joins TRBV21-1 to TRBJ1-1. TRBV21-1 is an annotated pseudogene. The CDR3 runs to 15 residues. The CDR3 DNA reads TGTGCCAGCAGCAAAGATGCGGTCTATGGCACTGAAGCTTTCTTT. Its protein product is CASSKDAVYGTEAFF.

The gene calls are TRBV3-1 (or the pseudogene TRBV3-2) and TRBJ2-2; D not certain. CDR1 and CDR2 (germline): LGHDT, YNNKEL (reference sequence). The CDR3 contains 17 residues. V was trimmed by 0 bases and J by 4 bases, leaving 15 bases between them. CDR3 in DNA: TGTGCCAGCAGCCAAGAGTGGACCACCCGCGGCACCGGGGAGCTGTTTTTT. This encodes CASSQEWTTRGTGELFF.

The chain combines TRBV6-5 with TRBJ2-7, with 7 bases aligning to TRBD1. V shed 0 bases and J 3 bases; nucleotides not matched to a gene: 8. CDR1 is MNHEY, CDR2 SVGAGI, per germline. The CDR3 is 16 residues long. The CDR3 sequence is CASSYSSAQGLYEQYF. CDR3 coding DNA: TGTGCCAGCAGTTACTCGTCGGCACAGGGGCTCTACGAGCAGTACTTC.

CDR3 region: CASSEWDSRNQPQHF. For the CDR3, the DNA is TGTGCCAGCAGTGAATGGGACAGCAGGAATCAGCCCCAGCATTTT. V and J are TRBV6-1 and TRBJ1-5; 7 nucleotides match TRBD1. The CDR3 loop spans 15 amino acids. The junction had 5 bases not matched to a gene; V was cut back by 2 bases and J by 4 bases. The germline CDR1 and CDR2 sequences are MNHNS and SASEGT.

This chain connects TRBV19 to TRBJ1-1, with TRBD1 as a possible D gene (5 bases). V lost 5 bases, J lost 0 bases, and 16 bases lay in between. The germline CDR1 and CDR2 sequences are LNHDA and SQIVND (reference sequence). The CDR3 loop spans 16 amino acids. Written as DNA, the CDR3 is TGTGCCAGTAGTCCCCTCGGGGGGGGGATGAACACTGAAGCTTTCTTT. Translation: CASSPLGGGMNTEAFF.

The chain is built from TRBV28 and TRBJ1-5; 11 bases line up with TRBD1. V lost 4 bases and J lost 7; bases outside the gene matches: 9. CDR3 length: 16 residues. Germline V lookup: CDR1 MDHEN, CDR2 SYDVKM. CDR3 sequence (DNA): TGTGCCAGCAGTTCACCGGACAGGGGGCCTGGACAGCCCCAGCATTTT. Translating it yields CASSSPDRGPGQPQHF.

V gene TRBV5-4 combines with J gene TRBJ1-1, with D uncertain. The germline gives CDR1 SGHNT, CDR2 YYREEE (reference sequence). V was clipped by 1 base and J by 5 bases, with 15 bases between them. The CDR3 runs 15 residues. CDR3 nucleotide sequence: TGTGCCAGCAGCTTGCGCAGGCAGGTGGGGACTGAAGCTTTCTTT. Translation: CASSLRRQVGTEAFF.

This sequence joins TRBV29-1 and TRBJ1-2; D remains unclear. The ends were cut back, 3 bases at V and 5 bases at J, with 13 bases in the middle. Germline V CDR1 and CDR2: SQVTM, ANQGSEA. The CDR3 consists of 13 residues. The CDR3 nucleotides are TGCAGCGTTGAGGCGACTTTTCTATATGGCTACACCTTC. It codes for CSVEATFLYGYTF.

In its sample, this clone was seen once. The chain recombines TRBV7-9 with TRBJ1-5, with 10 bases that match TRBD1. Trimming at V came to 4 bases and at J to 5 bases, leaving 5 bases not matched to a gene. The length of the CDR3 is 15 residues. CDR1 is SEHNR and CDR2 is FQNEAQ in the germline V gene (reference sequence). CDR3 in DNA: TGTGCCAGCAGCTCAGACAGGGGGCTATATCAGCCCCAGCATTTT. Translating it yields CASSSDRGLYQPQHF.

The chain couples TRBV24-1 to TRBJ2-5; D possibly matches TRBD1 or TRBD2 (5 bases each). From germline, CDR1 is KGHDR and CDR2 SFDVKD. The CDR3 has 14 amino acids. V lost 4 bases, J lost 3 bases, and 11 bases lay in between. CDR3 residues: CATSDLGAKETQYF. In DNA form, the CDR3 reads TGTGCCACCAGTGACCTCGGGGCCAAAGAGACCCAGTACTTC.

The chain recombines TRBV4-2 with TRBJ1-4; tentative D call: TRBD1 (5 bases). The CDR3 has 16 residues. V lost 3 bases to trimming and J lost 1 base, with 12 bases between them. Germline CDR1 LGHNA, CDR2 YNFKEQ. CDR3 sequence: CASSQDPTETNEKLFF. CDR3 in DNA: TGTGCCAGCAGCCAGGACCCGACAGAAACTAATGAAAAACTGTTTTTT.

V gene TRBV6-5 combines with J gene TRBJ1-1; D unclear. V lost 0 bases and J 3 bases, leaving 11 bases between the germline ends. The CDR3 covers 15 residues. Germline CDR1 MNHEY, CDR2 SVGAGI. CDR3: CASSYSEGADTEAFF. The CDR3 nucleotides read TGTGCCAGCAGTTACTCGGAGGGCGCTGACACTGAAGCTTTCTTT.

In DNA form, the CDR3 reads TGTGCCAGCTCAAGGAAAACAGGGGAACAATCACCCCTCCACTTT. It is translated as CASSRKTGEQSPLHF. The chain combines TRBV14 with TRBJ1-6; TRBD1 aligns across 7 bases. Trimming took 8 bases from V and 10 from J; bases not matched to a gene: 14. Germline V lookup: CDR1 SGHDN, CDR2 FVKESK. The CDR3 consists of 15 residues.

The V and J genes are TRBV6-5 and TRBJ1-6; a weak D match, TRBD1 (6 bases). Deletions cut 0 bases from V and 10 bases from J, with 16 bases between. Germline V gene sequence: CDR1 MNHEY, CDR2 SVGAGI. The CDR3 is 16 residues long. CDR3 amino acids: CASSYSTGSGFSPLHF. In DNA form, the CDR3 reads TGTGCCAGCAGTTACTCTACAGGGTCGGGGTTCTCACCCCTCCACTTT.